The 5 T cell receptor beta chains reported below all come from one sample, sequenced in a study of blood T cell repertoires in COVID-19 (dated by TCRdb to the early 2020s). The library was generated by the immunoSEQ multiplex PCR assay. The table was pulled from immuneACCESS by TCRdb, which kept in-frame rearrangements only. Such tables lose some clones; where checked, under half of the loss comes from unresolved V genes, and the rest has no known cause. This sample holds roughly 150,000 clones; approximately 82% were observed only once. The ten top clones hold 13% to 15% of the sample. The sample consisted of peripheral blood. The receptors stem from a human donor with acute or convalescent COVID-19. The donor label of this sample is uncertain.

This clone occurred a few times. The gene calls are TRBV14 and TRBJ1-1; 10 nucleotides agree with TRBD1. From germline, CDR1 is SGHDN and CDR2 FVKESK. Unmatched junction bases numbered 1, after V lost 4 bases and J lost 5 bases. The CDR3 covers 13 residues. Written as DNA, the CDR3 is TGTGCCAGCAGCCGGACAGGGGGTACTGAAGCTTTCTTT. Translation: CASSRTGGTEAFF.

This clone has just one count. This chain uses TRBV27 with TRBJ1-2; D remains unclear. CDR1 and CDR2 (germline): MNHEY, SMNVEV (reference sequence). The CDR3 consists of 12 residues. V was cut by 6 bases and J by 8 bases, with 13 bases left in between. The CDR3 region has the DNA TGTGCCAGCAGGGGCGGGAGGGAAGGCTACACCTTC. It encodes CASRGGREGYTF.

V usage is TRBV5-1 and J usage is TRBJ1-4, with 9 bases lining up with TRBD1. V shed 4 bases and J 8 bases; nucleotides not matched to a gene: 9. Germline V gives CDR1 SGHRS, CDR2 YFSETQ. There are 15 residues in the CDR3. DNA for the CDR3: TGCGCCAGCAGCAAATTACAGGGGGCCGAGGAAAAACTGTTTTTT. Encoded protein: CASSKLQGAEEKLFF.

The chain has TRBV28 and TRBJ1-5; D uncertain. The CDR3 runs to 15 residues. The germline CDR1 and CDR2 sequences are MDHEN and SYDVKM. The V end lost 4 bases, the J end lost 8 bases, and 18 bases lay between the germline ends. CDR3 protein: CASSYSRRSWKPQHF. The CDR3 DNA follows: TGTGCCAGCAGTTATAGCCGGCGGAGTTGGAAGCCCCAGCATTTT.

The CDR3 loop reads CASIGVGQGNTGELFF. The CDR3 DNA sequence: TGTGCCAGCATAGGGGTGGGACAGGGGAACACCGGGGAGCTGTTTTTT. The chain carries TRBV27 and TRBJ2-2; 9 bases line up with TRBD1. CDR3 size: 16 residues. Germline CDR1 is MNHEY and CDR2 is SMNVEV (reference sequence). V shed 7 bases and J 1 base; nucleotides not matched to a gene: 7.